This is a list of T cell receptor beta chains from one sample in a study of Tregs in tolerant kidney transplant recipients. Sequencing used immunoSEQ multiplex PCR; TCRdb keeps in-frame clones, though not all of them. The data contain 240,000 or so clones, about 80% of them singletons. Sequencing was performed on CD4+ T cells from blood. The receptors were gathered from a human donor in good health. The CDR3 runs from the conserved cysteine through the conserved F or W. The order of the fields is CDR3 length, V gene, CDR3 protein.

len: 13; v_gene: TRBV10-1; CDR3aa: CASSDNPNYGYTF
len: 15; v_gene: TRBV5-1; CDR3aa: CASSLTGQGAVRQYF
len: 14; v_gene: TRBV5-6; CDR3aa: CASSLLGPTYEQYF
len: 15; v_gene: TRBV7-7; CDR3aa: CASSQGLAGVNEQFF
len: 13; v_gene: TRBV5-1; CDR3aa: CASSLAGAGVAFF
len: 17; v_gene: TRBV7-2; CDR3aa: CASSLDLAGPRSDTQYF
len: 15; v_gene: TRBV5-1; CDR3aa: CASSLTGTANYGYTF
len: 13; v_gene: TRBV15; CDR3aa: CATSRDHGQPQHF
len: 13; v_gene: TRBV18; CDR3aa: CASSGPDNQPQHF
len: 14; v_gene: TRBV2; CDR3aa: CASRDGRLNTEAFF
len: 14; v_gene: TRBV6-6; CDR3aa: CAHKRGGGTDTQYF
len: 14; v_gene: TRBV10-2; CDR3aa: CASRTGNGMYEQYF
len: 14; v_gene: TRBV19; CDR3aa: CASSMGAIGETQYF
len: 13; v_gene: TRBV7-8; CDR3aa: CASSLAGGPYLHF
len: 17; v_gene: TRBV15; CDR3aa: CATSRASGASGANVLTF
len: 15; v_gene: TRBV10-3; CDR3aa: CAISGGTGAYNEQFF
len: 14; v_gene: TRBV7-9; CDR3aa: CASSLAGGNEKLFF
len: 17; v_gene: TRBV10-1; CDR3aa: CASSPRPRGPRTDTQYF
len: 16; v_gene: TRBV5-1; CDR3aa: CASSLAVAGVNNEQFF
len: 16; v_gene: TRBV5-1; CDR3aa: CASSLARDRGTGELFF
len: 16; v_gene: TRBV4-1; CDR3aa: CASSQAGTLGTYEQYF
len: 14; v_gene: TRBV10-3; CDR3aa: CAISSSDKNYEQYF
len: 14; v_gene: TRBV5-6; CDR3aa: CASSLTGRGYGYTF
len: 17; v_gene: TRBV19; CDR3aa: CASSIGPIAGGRHEQYF
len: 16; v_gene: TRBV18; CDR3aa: CASSPSSSYKVNEQFF
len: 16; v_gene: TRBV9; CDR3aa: CASSVGTGGSPDTQYF
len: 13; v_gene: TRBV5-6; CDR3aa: CASSLADNTEAFF
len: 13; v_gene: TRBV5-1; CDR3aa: CASRTGDNYGYTF
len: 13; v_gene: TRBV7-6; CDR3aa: CATTGGRTGELFF
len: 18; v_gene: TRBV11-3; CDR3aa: CASSLVSVQGGVAGELFF
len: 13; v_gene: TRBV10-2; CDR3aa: CASRDGWNTEAFF
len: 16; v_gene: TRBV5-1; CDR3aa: CASSFLGQGPVDTQYF
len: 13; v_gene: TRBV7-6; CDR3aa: CASSYGQGVEQFF
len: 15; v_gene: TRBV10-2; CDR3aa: CASRGTSGRAYEQYF
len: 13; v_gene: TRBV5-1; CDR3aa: CASSLGGESPLHF
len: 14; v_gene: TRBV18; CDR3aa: CASSSQGLINEQFF
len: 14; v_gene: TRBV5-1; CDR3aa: CASRQIGLVYGYTF
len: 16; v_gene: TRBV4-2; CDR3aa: CASSQADRDGTDTQYF
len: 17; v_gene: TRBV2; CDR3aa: CASSVQISVSSRYGYTF
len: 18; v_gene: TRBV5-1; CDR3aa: CASSAGLAGGRRPDTQYF
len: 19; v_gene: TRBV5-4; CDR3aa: CASSLGGMGFLLAYNEQFF
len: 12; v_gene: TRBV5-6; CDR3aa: CASSLRDYGYTF
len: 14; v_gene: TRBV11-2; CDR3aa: CASSQGGPPEKLFF
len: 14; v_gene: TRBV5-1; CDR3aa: CASSRGQDYNEQFF
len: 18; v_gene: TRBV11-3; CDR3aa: CASSLGLWPGPGGEEQFF
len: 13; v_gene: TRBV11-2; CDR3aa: CASSTQGNQPQHF
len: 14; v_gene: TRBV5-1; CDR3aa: CASSWRTGEETQYF
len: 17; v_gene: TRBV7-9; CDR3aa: CASSPDRGRDRDEKLFF